This note documents a single TCR beta chain sequence. Antigen unknown. Cultured cells yielded isolated CD4+ T cells after roughly 11 days. A PCR test confirmed that the person had SARS-CoV-2 infection between March and December 2020. Of the BNT162b2 and mRNA-1273 vaccines, participants received two doses of one or the other. On both days 3 and 7, half of the culture medium was replaced with IL-2 medium. Produced via immunoSEQ multiplex PCR; TCRdb's table is partial and in-frame only. The data show 45,000 to 55,000 clones, about 74% seen once. These data come from a study of vaccination effects on CD4 cells after COVID-19. CDR3 length equals 15 residues. V was shortened by 4 bases and J by 5 bases, with 15 bases between the two germline ends. Germline-derived CDR1 and CDR2 are SGHNT and YYREEE (reference sequence).

The receptor comes from a human donor who had a prior SARS-CoV-2 infection. Specimen: CD4+ T cells from PBMCs cultured without peptide, collected after COVID-19 vaccination. This chain links TRBV5-4 with TRBJ2-2; tentatively, D is TRBD1 or TRBD2 (5 bases each). The CDR3 here is CASSLTGRQTGELFF. The CDR3 region has the DNA TGTGCCAGCAGCCTCACGGGACGCCAAACCGGGGAGCTGTTTTTT. The variable domain in full, completed from reference TRBV5-4 and TRBJ2-2, reads ETGVTQSPTHLIKTRGQQVTLRCSSQSGHNTVSWYQQALGQGPQFIFQYYREEENGRGNFPPRFSGLQFPNYSSELNVNALELDDSALYLCASSLTGRQTGELFFGEGSRLTVL.